The entry below gives a single TCR beta chain sequence along with its context. Its target is unknown. The treatment denotes: some 20 received Ad26.COV2.S at low or high dose, single or two shots; about five received placebo; per-sample allocation not given. The samples date from day 63 after the first vaccine or placebo injection. An 18-55-year-old adult in Boston served as donor. This CDR3 is 12 amino acids long. Germline V gives CDR1 LNHDA, CDR2 SQIVND (reference sequence). V lost 11 bases and J 3 bases, leaving 14 bases between the germline ends. The entry originates in a study of Ad26.COV2.S vaccination and SARS-CoV-2 variants. Findings and limits, study-wide: For non-spike TCRs, breadth in vaccine recipients resembled that in placebo recipients.

Sequenced by immunoSEQ multiplex PCR; TCRdb stores in-frame clones only, minus some. The sample shows around 300,000 clones, about nine tenths of them seen only once. The source of this sequence is a person between 18 and 65 years old who received the Ad26.COV2.S COVID-19 vaccine or a placebo. V is TRBV19 and J is TRBJ2-7, with a tentative D call TRBD1 (8 bases). The sample was peripheral blood, taken in a trial of Ad26.COV2.S vaccine versus placebo. CDR3 sequence (DNA): TGTGCCTCACAGGGGGGGAACTACGAGCAGTACTTC. Translating it yields CASQGGNYEQYF.